What follows are 24 T cell receptor beta chains derived from one specimen sequenced in a study of blood T cell repertoires in COVID-19. Some clones are missing from TCRdb's copy, which holds only in-frame ones; the method was immunoSEQ multiplex PCR. The sample lists about 330,000 clones, about 89% occurring once. Material: peripheral blood. Source of these receptors: a young man who had recovered from COVID-19.

This clone was found a few times. CDR3 bases: TGTGCCAGCAGTGAAGTACAGGGTAACAATGAGCAGTTCTTC. It is translated as CASSEVQGNNEQFF. This chain joins TRBV2 and TRBJ2-1, with a possible D match to TRBD1 (6 bases). CDR1 is SNHLY, CDR2 FYNNEI, per germline. The CDR3 is made up of 14 amino acids. Trimming stripped 1 base from V and 5 bases from J, with 9 bases between.

V and J are TRBV6-5 and TRBJ1-4, with unresolved D. Germline V gives CDR1 MNHEY, CDR2 SVGAGI. The V and J ends lost 0 bases and 8 bases respectively, with 13 bases between them. This CDR3 comprises 15 residues. CDR3 sequence reads: CASSYSNGLGEKLFF. The CDR3 DNA follows: TGTGCCAGCAGTTACTCGAACGGACTAGGGGAAAAACTGTTTTTT.

This clone was recorded only once. This chain connects TRBV6-5 to TRBJ1-2; a weak D match, TRBD1 (5 bases). V lost 0 bases and J 4 bases, leaving 12 bases between the germline ends. Germline CDR1 MNHEY, CDR2 SVGAGI. The CDR3 runs 15 residues. The CDR3 nucleotides are TGTGCCAGCAGTTACTCAGGGGATCATGGCTATGGCTACACCTTC. This encodes CASSYSGDHGYGYTF.

The chain employs TRBV5-1 and TRBJ2-1, with D perhaps TRBD1 (6 bases). V shed 2 bases and J shed 9 bases, with 12 bases lying between them. CDR1 and CDR2 (germline): SGHRS, YFSETQ. The CDR3 spans 13 residues. The CDR3 spells CASSLNTGREQFF. CDR3 DNA: TGCGCCAGCAGCTTAAACACAGGGCGTGAGCAGTTCTTC.

The chain has TRBV4-2 and TRBJ2-2; perhaps TRBD1 as D (6 bases). The length of the CDR3 is 15 residues. Trimming removed 0 bases from V and 14 bases from J, with 19 bases in between. Germline CDR1 and CDR2: LGHNA and YNFKEQ. CDR3 region: CASSQDEDRTPVLFF. In nucleotides, the CDR3 is TGTGCCAGCAGCCAAGATGAGGACAGAACCCCCGTACTGTTTTTT.

The chain combines TRBV25-1 with TRBJ2-1; D ambiguous. Germline V CDR1 and CDR2: MGHDK, SYGVNS. The CDR3 contains 13 residues. Trimming took 1 base from V and 5 from J, leaving 6 bases between them. The DNA of the CDR3 is TGTGCCAGCAGTGAATCTCTCCACAATGAGCAGTTCTTC. Residues: CASSESLHNEQFF.

The CDR3 DNA reads as TGTGCCAGCAGCGACCCCGCCGGACAGGCGGGCAATAGGAACACTGAAGCTTTCTTT. Translation gives CASSDPAGQAGNRNTEAFF. V usage is TRBV9 and J usage is TRBJ1-1, with 7 bases that match TRBD1. The CDR3 is made up of 19 amino acids. The germline V gene has CDR1 SGDLS and CDR2 YYNGEE. Losses at the gene ends were 3 bases for V and 1 base for J; bases not matched to a gene: 18. Full variable domain (outside the CDR3, taken from reference TRBV9 and TRBJ1-1): DSGVTQTPKHLITATGQRVTLRCSPRSGDLSVYWYQQSLDQGLQFLIQYYNGEERAKGNILERFSAQQFPDLHSELNLSSLELGDSALYFCASSDPAGQAGNRNTEAFFGQGTRLTVV.

The rearrangement links TRBV2 to TRBJ1-2, with D possibly TRBD1 on 5 matching bases. This CDR3 contains 18 residues. Germline V gives CDR1 SNHLY, CDR2 FYNNEI. Trimming took 0 bases from V and 0 from J, leaving 17 bases between them. The CDR3 sequence: CASSEAYRSRPPNYGYTF. The CDR3 DNA is TGTGCCAGCAGTGAAGCTTACAGGAGCCGCCCACCTAACTATGGCTACACCTTC. The full variable domain, completed using reference TRBV2 and TRBJ1-2, is EPEVTQTPSHQVTQMGQEVILRCVPISNHLYFYWYRQILGQKVEFLVSFYNNEISEKSEIFDDQFSVERPDGSNFTLKIRSTKLEDSAMYFCASSEAYRSRPPNYGYTFGSGTRLTVV.

This chain connects TRBV2 to TRBJ1-1; 9 nucleotides match TRBD1. Germline assignment: CDR1 SNHLY and CDR2 FYNNEI. With V trimmed by 4 bases and J by 3 bases, 3 bases remained unmatched. This CDR3 has 14 amino acids. CDR3 amino acids: CASSGTGAYTEAFF. Written as DNA, the CDR3 is TGTGCCAGCAGTGGGACAGGGGCGTACACTGAAGCTTTCTTT. Looking up the rest from reference TRBV2 and TRBJ1-1 gives the full variable domain: EPEVTQTPSHQVTQMGQEVILRCVPISNHLYFYWYRQILGQKVEFLVSFYNNEISEKSEIFDDQFSVERPDGSNFTLKIRSTKLEDSAMYFCASSGTGAYTEAFFGQGTRLTVV.

In DNA form, the CDR3 reads TGTGCCACCCGACAGGGGGCCGACTATGGCTACACCTTC. The encoded protein is CATRQGADYGYTF. The chain carries TRBV10-3 and TRBJ1-2; 10 nucleotides agree with TRBD1. The V and J ends lost 10 bases and 3 bases, in that order; junction bases with no gene match: 5. CDR1 is ENHRY and CDR2 is SYGVKD in the germline V gene. This CDR3 is built from 13 residues.

The rearrangement links TRBV6-2 or TRBV6-3 to TRBJ1-5, with a weak D call TRBD1 (6 bases). The germline V gene encodes CDR1 MNHEY and CDR2 SVGEGT. The CDR3 has 15 residues. V dropped 4 bases and J dropped 1 base, with 11 bases sitting between them. The CDR3 DNA is TGTGCCAGCAGTTGGACAGACCTCAGCAATCAGCCCCAGCATTTT. Protein: CASSWTDLSNQPQHF.

The chain has TRBV7-9 and TRBJ1-1; TRBD1 aligns across 7 bases. The germline V gene encodes CDR1 SEHNR and CDR2 FQNEAQ (reference sequence). The CDR3 consists of 14 residues. The V and J ends lost 7 bases and 0 bases, in that order; junction bases with no gene match: 5. The CDR3 region has the DNA TGTGCCAGCACGAGGACAGGCATGAACACTGAAGCTTTCTTT. Translating it yields CASTRTGMNTEAFF. Supplemented by reference TRBV7-9 and TRBJ1-1, the full variable domain reads DTGVSQNPRHKITKRGQNVTFRCDPISEHNRLYWYRQTLGQGPEFLTYFQNEAQLEKSRLLSDRFSAERPKGSFSTLEIQRTEQGDSAMYLCASTRTGMNTEAFFGQGTRLTVV.

The chain is built from TRBV9 and TRBJ2-5, with TRBD2 identical over 8 bases. With V trimmed by 6 bases and J by 5 bases, 9 bases remained unmatched. Germline V lookup: CDR1 SGDLS, CDR2 YYNGEE. This CDR3 has 14 residues. The CDR3 protein is CASNSGRGWETQYF. The DNA for the CDR3 is TGTGCCAGCAACAGCGGGAGAGGCTGGGAGACCCAGTACTTC. Together with reference TRBV9 and TRBJ2-5, the CDR3 gives the full variable domain: DSGVTQTPKHLITATGQRVTLRCSPRSGDLSVYWYQQSLDQGLQFLIQYYNGEERAKGNILERFSAQQFPDLHSELNLSSLELGDSALYFCASNSGRGWETQYFGPGTRLLVL.

The rearrangement links TRBV5-4 to TRBJ2-3, with D unresolved. The CDR3 has 15 residues. Trimming took off 0 bases at V and 2 bases at J, with 10 bases between the two ends. Germline assignment: CDR1 SGHNT and CDR2 YYREEE (reference sequence). In DNA, the CDR3 is TGTGCCAGCAGCTTGGCGGGTCGAATCACAGATACGCAGTATTTT. Translated, it gives CASSLAGRITDTQYF.

This chain uses TRBV2 with TRBJ2-1; 8 bases fit TRBD2. The germline V gene encodes CDR1 SNHLY and CDR2 FYNNEI. The length of the CDR3 is 15 residues. The trim removed 3 bases at V and 3 bases at J, leaving 4 bases unmatched. The CDR3 loop is CASSDPGGHYNEQFF. CDR3 nucleotide sequence: TGTGCCAGCAGTGATCCGGGAGGGCACTACAATGAGCAGTTCTTC.

This clone was counted a single time. The genes are TRBV29-1 and TRBJ1-2, with a tentative D call TRBD1 (5 bases). Germline V gene data show CDR1 as SQVTM and CDR2 as ANQGSEA. Trimming pared 3 bases from V and 2 bases from J, leaving 10 bases between. The CDR3 is 13 residues long. This CDR3 reads CSVDQGVNYGYTF. As DNA, the CDR3 is TGCAGCGTTGATCAAGGGGTGAACTATGGCTACACCTTC.

This clone was seen once. The chain has TRBV19 and TRBJ2-1; D possibly corresponds to TRBD2 (7 bases). This CDR3 spans 16 amino acids. The germline V and J ends were trimmed by 4 bases and 5 bases, with 18 bases remaining between them. Germline CDR1 and CDR2: LNHDA and SQIVND (reference sequence). DNA of the CDR3: TGTGCCAGTAGTAATAGTCAGGGGACTACTGACAATGAGCAGTTCTTC. It specifies CASSNSQGTTDNEQFF.

J is TRBJ2-4 and V is TRBV7-9; D may be TRBD1 (6 bases). Trimming took off 3 bases at V and 11 bases at J, with 20 bases between the two ends. The V gene's germline CDR1 is SEHNR and CDR2 FQNEAQ (reference sequence). The length of the CDR3 is 15 residues. CDR3 DNA: TGTGCCAGCAGCTTTGGGCCGACAGGCCTGAAGGTTCAGTACTTC. Encoded protein: CASSFGPTGLKVQYF.

This rearrangement joins TRBV7-2 to TRBJ2-7; 13 positions match TRBD2. This CDR3 contains 17 residues. Germline V gene data show CDR1 as SGHTA and CDR2 as FQGNSA. V was clipped by 0 bases and J by 3 bases; unmatched bases: 5. The CDR3 region has the DNA TGTGCCAGCAGCTTAGCGCTGCGACTAGCGGGAGGCTACGAGCAGTACTTC. Translation gives CASSLALRLAGGYEQYF.

V and J are TRBV10-3 and TRBJ1-5; TRBD1 agrees at 7 bases. This CDR3 is 14 amino acids long. CDR1 and CDR2 from the germline V gene are ENHRY and SYGVKD. The trim removed 7 bases at V and 5 bases at J, leaving 8 bases unmatched. The CDR3, as DNA: TGTGCCATCATGCTCCGGGACAGATATCAGCCCCAGCATTTT. Translated, it gives CAIMLRDRYQPQHF.

The table lists this clone with a few counts. The genes are TRBV6-5 and TRBJ2-7; 11 bases map to TRBD2. J gave up 2 bases and V 7 bases, and 7 bases lay outside the gene matches. The germline CDR1 and CDR2 sequences are MNHEY and SVGAGI. The CDR3 has 15 residues. The CDR3 loop is CASNMGLAEAYEQYF. DNA of the CDR3: TGTGCCAGCAATATGGGACTAGCGGAAGCCTACGAGCAGTACTTC.

This clone was seen once. V is TRBV10-3 and J is TRBJ1-5; 10 nucleotides align to TRBD1. Germline V gives CDR1 ENHRY, CDR2 SYGVKD. The CDR3 has 15 residues. V was pared by 6 bases and J by 3 bases, with 5 bases of the junction left unmatched. The CDR3 DNA reads as TGTGCCATCAGCCCCGGGACAGGGGACAATCAGCCCCAGCATTTT. Its protein product is CAISPGTGDNQPQHF.

This chain uses TRBV6-4 with TRBJ2-3, with TRBD2 matching over 11 bases. CDR1 is MRHNA, CDR2 SNTAGT, per germline. This CDR3 is 16 amino acids long. The V and J ends lost 1 base and 0 bases, in that order; junction bases with no gene match: 0. CDR3: CASSDWTSGSTDTQYF. In DNA, the CDR3 is TGTGCCAGCAGTGACTGGACTAGCGGGAGCACAGATACGCAGTATTTT.

This chain joins TRBV6-5 and TRBJ2-7; unclear D gene. V lost 6 bases and J lost 0, with 9 bases in between. The germline gives CDR1 MNHEY, CDR2 SVGAGI. This CDR3 has 13 residues. The CDR3 DNA follows: TGTGCCAGCAGGGCGGTCAACTCCTACGAGCAGTACTTC. As protein: CASRAVNSYEQYF.